This T cell receptor (beta chain) was identified in a study of T-cell reconstitution after alpha-beta-depleted transplantation in children. The TCRbeta library incorporated unique molecular identifiers. TCRdb processed the PCR reads anew with MiXCR; each CDR3 protein has one entry. Of 200,000 to 250,000 distinct CDR3 sequences listed, approximately 9% are singletons. This CDR3 contains 14 residues. Germline-derived CDR1 and CDR2 are MNHEY and SVGAGI. V shed 5 bases and J shed 0 bases, with 7 bases lying between them. Sequencing used PBMCs from the stem cell graft donor, obtained from the stem cell graft. This sequence was found in a human donor who donated a stem cell graft to a child with acute lymphoblastic leukemia. The chain couples TRBV6-5 to TRBJ1-4; D ambiguous. This CDR3 reads CASSNYATNEKLFF. CDR3 DNA: TGTGCCAGCAGTAACTATGCAACTAATGAAAAACTGTTTTTT.